Sequencing of this T cell receptor beta chain was carried out in a study of tumour-infiltrating T cells in Burkitt lymphoma. Study-wide background: Survival, overall and progression-free, tracked with productive clonality.

The sample holds one count of this clone. Assay used: immunoSEQ multiplex PCR; TCRdb lists only in-frame clones, some missing. The table includes around 15,000 clones, almost 80% detected once. V gave up 6 bases and J gave up 0 bases, with 8 bases separating them. Germline-derived CDR1 and CDR2 are WNHNN and SYGVQD (reference sequence). This CDR3 has 13 residues. This TCR came from a human donor with diffuse large B-cell lymphoma. V gene TRBV10-1 combines with J gene TRBJ1-1; D gene ambiguous. The sample was tumor tissue. CDR3 nucleotide sequence: TGCGCCAGCAGGTCCACTATGAACACTGAAGCTTTCTTT. It is translated as CASRSTMNTEAFF.